The sequence of this TCR beta chain was determined in a study of tumor-infiltrating lymphocytes in oesophageal squamous cell carcinoma. One entry per CDR3 protein, called by TCRdb with MiXCR from the PCR reads. Of fewer than 11,000 distinct CDR3 sequences listed, roughly 60% are singletons. This clonotype was seen many times. This CDR3 is 13 amino acids long. The germline CDR1 and CDR2 sequences are WNHNN and SYGVQD (reference sequence). The clonotype was recovered from a male donor with esophageal squamous cell carcinoma. Sequences were obtained from esophageal tumor tissue. The chain joins TRBV10-1 to TRBJ2-5, with TRBD2 as a possible D gene (5 bases). With the DNA end fitting TRBJ2-7 better, the J assignment may be wrong. CDR3 nucleotides: TGCGCCAGCAGTGAGTCTGGAGGAGACGAGCAGTACTTC. It encodes CASSESGGDEQYF.